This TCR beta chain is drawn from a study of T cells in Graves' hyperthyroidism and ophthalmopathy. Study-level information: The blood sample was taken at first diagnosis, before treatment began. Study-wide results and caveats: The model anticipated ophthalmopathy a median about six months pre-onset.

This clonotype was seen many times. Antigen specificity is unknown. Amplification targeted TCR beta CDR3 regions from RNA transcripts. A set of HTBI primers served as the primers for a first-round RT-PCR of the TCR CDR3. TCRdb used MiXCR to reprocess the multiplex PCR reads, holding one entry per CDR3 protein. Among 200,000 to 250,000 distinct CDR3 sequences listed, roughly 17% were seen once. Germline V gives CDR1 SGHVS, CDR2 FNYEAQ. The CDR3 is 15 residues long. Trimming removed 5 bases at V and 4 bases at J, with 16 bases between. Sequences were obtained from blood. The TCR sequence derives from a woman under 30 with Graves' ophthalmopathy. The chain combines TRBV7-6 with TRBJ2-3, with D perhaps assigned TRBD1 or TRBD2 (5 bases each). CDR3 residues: CASSLAGGEADTQYF. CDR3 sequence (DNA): TGTGCCAGCAGCCTTGCTGGGGGAGAGGCAGATACGCAGTATTTT.